This T cell receptor (beta chain) comes out of a study of T cell repertoires in ileal Crohn's disease. Overall study context: About half of patients got postoperative therapy: about ten thiopurines, approximately 18 anti-TNF.

The CDR3 is 13 residues long. Germline V lookup: CDR1 GTSNPN, CDR2 SVGIG (reference sequence). V was pared by 0 bases and J by 10 bases, with 10 bases between. Assay used: immunoSEQ multiplex PCR; TCRdb lists only in-frame clones, some missing. Among roughly 15,000 clones listed, approximately 87% were seen once. Material: ileal tissue. The receptor's source is an adult with Crohn's disease. J is TRBJ1-6 and V is TRBV30; D is possibly TRBD1 (6 bases). This CDR3 is CAWSVGGRSPLHF. The CDR3 DNA is TGTGCCTGGAGTGTAGGGGGACGATCACCCCTCCACTTT.